This paragraph reports one T cell receptor beta chain. This sample also contains other DNA sequences that code for the same CDR3. The data were obtained in a study of T cell changes during pregnancy in multiple sclerosis. TCRdb's copy holds only in-frame clones and misses some; the assay was immunoSEQ multiplex PCR. The sample yields around 40,000 clones, 75% to 90% seen once. CDR3 length: 14 amino acids. Trimming removed 0 bases from V and 2 bases from J, with 7 bases in between. Germline V gene data show CDR1 as KGHSH and CDR2 as LQKENI. The rearrangement joins TRBV18 to TRBJ1-1; D perhaps matches TRBD1 (6 bases). This TCR derives from a female donor with multiple sclerosis, enrolled in a pregnancy study. The sample in question was CD4+ T cells from peripheral blood mononuclear cells, obtained in the first trimester of pregnancy. The CDR3 is CASSPPTGNTEAFF. CDR3 sequence (DNA): TGTGCCAGCTCACCACCGACAGGAAACACTGAAGCTTTCTTT.